This TCR beta chain is drawn from a study of Ad26.COV2.S vaccination and SARS-CoV-2 variants. As for the study in general: The authors gave Ad26.COV2.S intramuscularly, either once or twice 56 days apart. Points from the study as a whole: Total T cell responses may have been underestimated by the TCR breadth and depth analyses. Vaccinated and placebo-treated recipients had similar non-spike TCR breadth.

The protocol was immunoSEQ multiplex PCR, while the TCRdb copy is restricted to in-frame clones and leaves out a portion. The table records around 340,000 clones, around 90% of them present only once. Trimming took 0 bases from V and 5 from J, leaving 8 bases between them. CDR3 length equals 13 residues. The germline V gene has CDR1 SGDLS and CDR2 YYNGEE. In the case of this clone: No antigen is known for it.

Treatment of the sample: approximately 18 received Ad26.COV2.S at low or high dose, single or two shots; about 5 received placebo; per-sample allocation not given. The study sampled participants on day 63 after the first vaccine or placebo injection. Built on an Ad26 vector, the vaccine expressed Wuhan-strain SARS-CoV-2 spike. The chain is built from TRBV9 and TRBJ2-5, with D unclear. This specimen consisted of peripheral blood, obtained in a trial of Ad26.COV2.S vaccine versus placebo. The TCR comes from a person between 18 and 60 years old who received the Ad26.COV2.S COVID-19 vaccine or a placebo. This chain's CDR3 is CASSVDSGETQYF. The CDR3 nucleotides read TGTGCCAGCAGCGTAGACTCCGGGGAGACCCAGTACTTC.